The 24 T cell receptor beta chains below come from one sample, sequenced in a study of cytomegalovirus exposure and HLA in healthy donors. The PCR used 60 Vbeta and 13 Jbeta primers. The method was immunoSEQ multiplex PCR; TCRdb's version includes in-frame clones alone and lacks a portion of them. The sample shows about 92,000 clones, over 70% of them seen only once. The source material was PBMCs. Every receptor here comes from a girl aged 2-10 years in good health and CMV-seropositive.

The rearrangement joins TRBV19 to TRBJ2-3, with TRBD2 identical over 7 bases. The CDR3 extends over 15 amino acids. The V gene end was trimmed by 8 bases and the J gene end by 4 bases; junction bases not matched to a gene: 12. The germline CDR1 and CDR2 sequences are LNHDA and SQIVND (reference sequence). DNA for the CDR3: TGTGCCAGTTCAATTTTAGCGGGTGTGTCAGATACGCAGTATTTT. As protein: CASSILAGVSDTQYF.

This rearrangement joins TRBV9 to TRBJ2-3, with 7 bases that match TRBD2. The CDR3 is 15 amino acids. Germline V lookup: CDR1 SGDLS, CDR2 YYNGEE. With 2 bases clipped from V and 2 bases from J, the junction kept 5 bases outside the gene matches. CDR3 sequence: CASSVTSEITDTQYF. Here the CDR3 DNA reads TGTGCCAGCAGCGTCACTAGCGAGATCACAGATACGCAGTATTTT.

The V gene is TRBV9, the J gene TRBJ1-3; perhaps TRBD1 as D (6 bases). The ends were cut back, 1 base at V and 0 bases at J, with 8 bases in the middle. Looked up from germline, CDR1 is SGDLS and CDR2 is YYNGEE. The CDR3 consists of 15 residues. The DNA of the CDR3 is TGTGCCAGCAGCGTACAGGGGAACTCTGGAAACACCATATATTTT. Its translation: CASSVQGNSGNTIYF.

The rearrangement joins TRBV11-2 to TRBJ1-1, with D perhaps matching TRBD1 (5 bases). V was clipped by 6 bases and J by 5 bases, with 22 bases between them. CDR1 is SGHAT and CDR2 is FQNNGV in the germline V gene. This CDR3 has 16 amino acids. The CDR3 region is CASSLKRQLQETEAFF. In DNA form, the CDR3 reads TGTGCCAGCAGTCTTAAAAGACAGCTCCAGGAGACTGAAGCTTTCTTT.

The chain combines TRBV28 with TRBJ2-7, with D possibly being TRBD2 (6 bases). The CDR3 extends over 14 amino acids. Trimming took 6 bases from V and 3 from J, leaving 15 bases between them. Germline-derived CDR1 and CDR2 are MDHEN and SYDVKM. The CDR3 DNA follows: TGTGCCAGCAGACGGGACTTTTCTTACTACGAGCAGTACTTC. Translated: CASRRDFSYYEQYF.

The table lists this clone with a few counts. J is TRBJ1-4 and V is TRBV5-6, with D uncertain. The CDR3 extends over 11 amino acids. Trimming removed 7 bases at V and 12 bases at J, with 13 bases between. CDR1 and CDR2 (germline): SGHDT, YYEEEE. CDR3 in DNA: TGTGCCAGCGGGCTTCCTCCTGAACTGTTTTTT. It is translated as CASGLPPELFF.

The gene calls are TRBV11-2 and TRBJ2-1; D is perhaps TRBD2 (5 bases). This CDR3 has 15 amino acids. CDR1 and CDR2 (germline): SGHAT, FQNNGV. V lost 3 bases to trimming and J lost 3 bases, with 12 bases between them. CDR3 DNA: TGTGCCAGCAGCTTTACTAGGGCAGACTACAATGAGCAGTTCTTC. Protein product: CASSFTRADYNEQFF.

V and J are TRBV4-2 and TRBJ2-5; 9 bases match TRBD1. The end of the DNA fits TRBJ2-7 better, so the J call may be wrong. This CDR3 region has 22 residues. Germline V gene lookup returns CDR1 LGHNA and CDR2 YNFKEQ. This CDR3 is CASSQDPTRPGQGSEWPYEQYF. As DNA, the CDR3 is TGTGCCAGCAGCCAAGACCCCACCAGACCGGGACAGGGAAGTGAATGGCCCTACGAGCAGTACTTC.

The gene calls are TRBV5-4 and TRBJ1-2, with 7 bases that match TRBD1. V lost 4 bases and J lost 8; bases outside the gene matches: 5. Germline V gene lookup returns CDR1 SGHNT and CDR2 YYREEE (reference sequence). There are 12 residues in the CDR3. The CDR3 sequence: CASSGQDGGYTF. The CDR3 nucleotides are TGTGCCAGCAGCGGACAGGACGGAGGCTACACCTTC.

V usage is TRBV29-1 and J usage is TRBJ2-7; TRBD1 matches at 7 bases. V dropped 0 bases and J dropped 0; count of bases not matched to a gene: 5. This CDR3 region has 15 residues. Germline assignment: CDR1 SQVTM and CDR2 ANQGSEA. In nucleotides, the CDR3 is TGCAGCGTTGAAGATAGGCCAGGGGGCTCCTACGAGCAGTACTTC. Protein: CSVEDRPGGSYEQYF.

This clone has at least ten counts. The gene calls are TRBV6-5 and TRBJ2-2; D might be TRBD2 (5 bases). The CDR3 extends over 14 amino acids. Germline V gene data show CDR1 as MNHEY and CDR2 as SVGAGI. Trimming cost V 2 bases and J 2 bases, with 6 bases left between them. In DNA form, the CDR3 reads TGTGCCAGCAGTTACCGGACTAACACCGGGGAGCTGTTTTTT. Protein sequence: CASSYRTNTGELFF.

This sequence joins TRBV5-1 and TRBJ2-1, with D unresolved. Looked up from germline, CDR1 is SGHRS and CDR2 is YFSETQ. The germline V and J ends were trimmed by 0 bases and 8 bases, with 3 bases remaining between them. The CDR3 totals 11 residues. In nucleotides, the CDR3 is TGCGCCAGCAGCTTGGTCGATGAGCAGTTCTTC. Its translation: CASSLVDEQFF.

The chain combines TRBV18 with TRBJ1-5, with 9 bases matching TRBD1. Trimming at V came to 5 bases and at J to 6 bases, leaving 8 bases not matched to a gene. Germline V lookup: CDR1 KGHSH, CDR2 LQKENI. This CDR3 comprises 15 residues. The CDR3, as DNA: TGTGCCAGCTCATTTGGGACAGGGACTGTTCAGCCCCAGCATTTT. Its protein product is CASSFGTGTVQPQHF.

A single count supports this clone. The V call is TRBV7-2, the J call TRBJ2-3, with a possible D match to TRBD2 (5 bases). The CDR3 totals 14 residues. Germline CDR1 reads SGHTA; CDR2 reads FQGNSA. The ends were cut back, 0 bases at V and 4 bases at J, with 8 bases in the middle. DNA of the CDR3: TGTGCCAGCAGCTTAGCGGCGGGTTCAGATACGCAGTATTTT. Translated, it gives CASSLAAGSDTQYF.

V gene TRBV5-6 combines with J gene TRBJ2-3; D uncertain. The CDR3 totals 11 residues. Germline V lookup: CDR1 SGHDT, CDR2 YYEEEE. V was cut by 4 bases and J by 3 bases, with 3 bases left in between. The CDR3 coding sequence is TGTGCCAGCAGCCGGACAGATACGCAGTATTTT. Amino acid sequence: CASSRTDTQYF.

The V and J genes are TRBV4-1 and TRBJ1-5; TRBD1 is a possible D gene (5 bases). In germline, CDR1 is MGHRA, CDR2 YSYEKL. Trimming shortened V by 6 bases and J by 2 bases, and 14 bases separated the two germline ends. CDR3 length: 15 amino acids. CDR3 sequence (DNA): TGCGCCAGCAGTCCCCCTGACAGTCGCAATCAGCCCCAGCATTTT. Protein sequence: CASSPPDSRNQPQHF.

The chain has TRBV10-3 and TRBJ1-1; D call uncertain. Trimming cost V 10 bases and J 0 bases, with 18 bases left between them. CDR3 length equals 15 residues. Germline V gene data show CDR1 as ENHRY and CDR2 as SYGVKD. The chain's CDR3 is CANLSYHSMNTEAFF. The CDR3 nucleotides are TGTGCCAACCTGTCATACCACAGCATGAACACTGAAGCTTTCTTT.

V gene TRBV10-3 combines with J gene TRBJ2-5; 12 bases align to TRBD2. The trim removed 10 bases at V and 5 bases at J, leaving 14 bases unmatched. This CDR3 has 16 residues. Germline-derived CDR1 and CDR2 are ENHRY and SYGVKD. The CDR3 coding sequence is TGTGCCACCCGGAGCCCTAGCGGGAGGGCCTATGAGACCCAGTACTTC. Amino acid sequence: CATRSPSGRAYETQYF.

The gene calls are TRBV30 and TRBJ2-2; 7 bases agree with TRBD2. The junction had 2 bases not matched to a gene; V was cut back by 2 bases and J by 5 bases. CDR3 length: 13 residues. Germline assignment: CDR1 GTSNPN and CDR2 SVGIG (reference sequence). CDR3 nucleotide sequence: TGTGCCTGGAGTCGGGGGGAGACCGGGGAGCTGTTTTTT. Translating it yields CAWSRGETGELFF.

This clone was counted between two and nine times. V gene TRBV19 combines with J gene TRBJ2-1, with a tentative D call TRBD1 (6 bases). Germline lookup yields CDR1 LNHDA and CDR2 SQIVND (reference sequence). The CDR3 extends over 13 amino acids. V was shortened by 8 bases and J by 6 bases, with 14 bases between the two germline ends. The CDR3 region has the DNA TGTGCCAGTTATGCCACAGGGTCCAATGAGCAGTTCTTC. Translated: CASYATGSNEQFF.

CDR3 sequence: CASQGATNEKLFF. DNA for the CDR3: TGTGCCAGCCAGGGGGCAACTAATGAAAAACTGTTTTTT. V and J are TRBV28 and TRBJ1-4; 7 nucleotides match TRBD1. The CDR3 has 13 amino acids. Germline CDR1 reads MDHEN; CDR2 reads SYDVKM. Trimming removed 8 bases from V and 0 bases from J; junction bases left unmatched: 0.

This clone was observed once. This chain connects TRBV25-1 to TRBJ2-1; 9 bases are shared with TRBD1. Germline loops: CDR1 MGHDK, CDR2 SYGVNS. The CDR3 runs 18 residues. V trimming: 4 bases; J trimming: 4 bases; junction bases outside the gene matches: 14. The CDR3 bases are TGTGCCAGCAGTGCCCCTACGCCGGGACAGGGAACTTACAATGAGCAGTTCTTC. Amino acid sequence: CASSAPTPGQGTYNEQFF.

This sequence joins TRBV6-1 and TRBJ1-4; no definite D call. The V gene's germline CDR1 is MNHNS and CDR2 SASEGT. V was clipped by 2 bases and J by 8 bases, with 6 bases between them. The length of the CDR3 is 12 residues. The CDR3 nucleotides read TGTGCCAGCAGTGAATGGGCAGAAAAACTGTTTTTT. Amino acid sequence: CASSEWAEKLFF.

This chain joins TRBV30 and TRBJ2-5; D not resolved. The CDR3 runs 12 residues. Germline values: CDR1 GTSNPN, CDR2 SVGIG (reference sequence). V lost 0 bases and J lost 5, with 7 bases in between. CDR3 loop: CAWSVFSETQYF. DNA for the CDR3: TGTGCCTGGAGTGTTTTTTCTGAGACCCAGTACTTC.